This T cell receptor (beta chain) appears in the sequencing data of a study of shared clonotypes between healthy human individuals. Data came from immunoSEQ multiplex PCR; TCRdb stores just in-frame clones and leaves some out. The sample lists approximately 1.9 million clones; roughly 95% were seen once. V lost 6 bases to trimming and J lost 2 bases, with 16 bases between them. Germline V gene sequence: CDR1 MNHNY, CDR2 SVGAGI (reference sequence). The CDR3 has 15 residues. Naive CD8 cells comprised CD45RO-negative, CCR7-positively selected cells, excluding terminally differentiated effector memory CD45RA+ cells.

This sequence originates from a man younger than 35 in good health. Some clones in this sample may be carry-over from other donors' samples. Sequenced: naive CD8+ T cells from PBMCs. The J gene is TRBJ1-1, the V gene TRBV6-6, with D perhaps TRBD1 (5 bases). For the CDR3, the DNA is TGTGCCAGCAGCCACGGGACGGAGGTCAACACTGAAGCTTTCTTT. Encoded protein: CASSHGTEVNTEAFF.